These T cell receptor beta chains were read from a single sample in a study of blood T cell repertoires in COVID-19. The assay was immunoSEQ multiplex PCR, and TCRdb's table has in-frame clones only and misses some. The sample contains some 96,000 clones, more than 75% of which appear only once. Sequenced: peripheral blood. Every receptor here comes from a man aged 25 to 40 in a cohort sampled during active COVID-19. The CDR3 runs from the conserved cysteine through the conserved F or W. The order of the fields is clone size, V gene, D gene, J gene, CDR3 protein, CDR3 DNA. D genes are given only for firm matches. A row's size may be missing; if present it is once, few, many or a size class.

clone_size: NA
v_call: TRBV12-3/TRBV12-4
d_call: TRBD1
j_call: TRBJ1-5
cdr3_aa: CASSLGQGSLGHF
cdr3_nt: TGTGCCAGCAGTTTGGGACAGGGTTCGCTAGGGCATTTT

clone_size: NA
v_call: TRBV7-9
d_call: NA
j_call: TRBJ1-2
cdr3_aa: CASSPNERGSGYTF
cdr3_nt: TGTGCCAGCAGCCCAAACGAACGAGGGTCTGGCTACACCTTC

clone_size: NA
v_call: TRBV10-3
d_call: TRBD1
j_call: TRBJ1-1
cdr3_aa: CAISRTGRTEAFF
cdr3_nt: TGTGCCATCAGTAGGACAGGGAGGACTGAAGCTTTCTTT

clone_size: NA
v_call: TRBV29-1
d_call: NA
j_call: TRBJ1-1
cdr3_aa: CSVMPQSFLQGMNTEAFF
cdr3_nt: TGCAGCGTCATGCCGCAGTCCTTTCTCCAGGGGATGAACACTGAAGCTTTCTTT

clone_size: NA
v_call: TRBV30
d_call: NA
j_call: TRBJ2-5
cdr3_aa: CAWSVLYSVQETQYF
cdr3_nt: TGTGCCTGGAGTGTACTATATTCAGTTCAAGAGACCCAGTACTTC

clone_size: NA
v_call: TRBV27
d_call: TRBD2
j_call: TRBJ2-7
cdr3_aa: CASSSPTSGGREQYF
cdr3_nt: TGTGCCAGCAGTTCCCCGACTAGCGGGGGTAGGGAGCAGTACTTC

clone_size: NA
v_call: TRBV2
d_call: TRBD1
j_call: TRBJ1-2
cdr3_aa: CASSVGRGLHGYTF
cdr3_nt: TGTGCCAGCAGTGTAGGCAGGGGGCTTCATGGCTACACCTTC

clone_size: NA
v_call: TRBV7-3
d_call: NA
j_call: TRBJ2-3
cdr3_aa: CASSLSMSTDTQYF
cdr3_nt: TGTGCCAGCAGCTTATCTATGAGCACAGATACGCAGTATTTT

clone_size: NA
v_call: TRBV3-1/TRBV3-2
d_call: NA
j_call: TRBJ1-5
cdr3_aa: CASSQDLGRGDQPQHF
cdr3_nt: TGTGCCAGCAGCCAAGATTTGGGAAGGGGCGATCAGCCCCAGCATTTT

clone_size: NA
v_call: TRBV19
d_call: NA
j_call: TRBJ1-2
cdr3_aa: CASSDYRSGGYGYTF
cdr3_nt: TGTGCCAGTAGTGACTACAGATCGGGGGGCTATGGCTACACCTTC

clone_size: once
v_call: TRBV2
d_call: NA
j_call: TRBJ2-2
cdr3_aa: CASTPMVASTGELFF
cdr3_nt: TGTGCCAGCACCCCCATGGTAGCCAGCACCGGGGAGCTGTTTTTT

clone_size: NA
v_call: TRBV6-2/TRBV6-3
d_call: TRBD1
j_call: TRBJ2-7
cdr3_aa: CASSPERQGHEQYF
cdr3_nt: TGTGCCAGCAGTCCAGAACGACAGGGCCACGAGCAGTACTTC

clone_size: NA
v_call: TRBV7-9
d_call: NA
j_call: TRBJ1-6
cdr3_aa: CASSLQANSPLHF
cdr3_nt: TGTGCCAGCAGCTTACAAGCTAATTCACCCCTCCACTTT

clone_size: NA
v_call: TRBV14
d_call: TRBD1
j_call: TRBJ1-1
cdr3_aa: CASSQGQGMRAFF
cdr3_nt: TGTGCCAGCAGCCAGGGACAGGGAATGCGGGCTTTCTTT

clone_size: NA
v_call: TRBV30
d_call: TRBD1
j_call: TRBJ1-6
cdr3_aa: CAWTEGGTGNSPLHF
cdr3_nt: TGTGCCTGGACCGAAGGTGGGACAGGCAATTCACCCCTCCACTTT

clone_size: NA
v_call: TRBV7-2
d_call: TRBD1
j_call: TRBJ2-5
cdr3_aa: CASSRDRGETQYF
cdr3_nt: TGTGCCAGCAGCAGGGACAGGGGCGAGACCCAGTACTTC

clone_size: NA
v_call: TRBV6-5
d_call: TRBD1
j_call: TRBJ1-1
cdr3_aa: CATSGTGDTEAFF
cdr3_nt: TGTGCCACCTCCGGAACAGGGGACACTGAAGCTTTCTTT

clone_size: NA
v_call: TRBV14
d_call: TRBD1
j_call: TRBJ2-1
cdr3_aa: CASRLTGGYNEQFF
cdr3_nt: TGTGCCAGCAGGCTTACAGGGGGCTACAATGAGCAGTTCTTC

clone_size: NA
v_call: TRBV5-7
d_call: NA
j_call: TRBJ1-5
cdr3_aa: CASSLAIRGCSNQPQHF
cdr3_nt: TGTGCCAGCAGCTTGGCCATTCGGGGGTGTAGCAATCAGCCCCAGCATTTT

clone_size: NA
v_call: TRBV7-9
d_call: NA
j_call: TRBJ1-2
cdr3_aa: CASSLQVDYGYTF
cdr3_nt: TGTGCCAGCAGCCTCCAGGTTGACTATGGCTACACCTTC

clone_size: NA
v_call: TRBV6-2/TRBV6-3
d_call: NA
j_call: TRBJ1-2
cdr3_aa: CASSSDSLGYTF
cdr3_nt: TGTGCCAGCAGTTCCGACAGCCTTGGCTACACCTTC

clone_size: NA
v_call: TRBV4-3
d_call: NA
j_call: TRBJ2-7
cdr3_aa: CASSHTPEGPHEQYF
cdr3_nt: TGCGCCAGCAGCCATACTCCCGAGGGCCCCCACGAGCAGTACTTC

clone_size: NA
v_call: TRBV4-1
d_call: NA
j_call: TRBJ1-1
cdr3_aa: CASSQDAGPGTEAFF
cdr3_nt: TGCGCCAGCAGCCAAGATGCAGGGCCGGGCACTGAAGCTTTCTTT

clone_size: NA
v_call: TRBV19
d_call: TRBD1
j_call: TRBJ1-1
cdr3_aa: CASRHRGGNTEAFF
cdr3_nt: TGTGCCAGTAGACACAGGGGCGGGAACACTGAAGCTTTCTTT